The 10 T cell receptor beta chains listed next were all sequenced from one sample in a study of blood T cell repertoires in COVID-19. Here immunoSEQ multiplex PCR was the method, and the copy in TCRdb shows in-frame clones only, minus some. The sample includes 70,000 to 75,000 clones, about four fifths seen only once; the top ten take roughly 5%. Material for sequencing was peripheral blood. The receptors shown here come from a woman older than 75 with active or convalescent COVID-19.

The V gene is TRBV5-6, the J gene TRBJ2-5, with TRBD1 matching 9 bases. The CDR3 length is 16 residues. The germline V gene encodes CDR1 SGHDT and CDR2 YYEEEE. The V segment lost 1 base and the J segment 5 bases; nucleotides outside the gene matches: 9. CDR3 nucleotide sequence: TGTGCCAGCAGCTTGACCGGGACAGGGACGGGGGAGACCCAGTACTTC. Amino acids: CASSLTGTGTGETQYF. The whole variable domain, remainder taken from reference TRBV5-6 and TRBJ2-5, is DAGVTQSPTHLIKTRGQQVTLRCSPKSGHDTVSWYQQALGQGPQFIFQYYEEEERQRGNFPDRFSGHQFPNYSSELNVNALLLGDSALYLCASSLTGTGTGETQYFGPGTRLLVL.

This clone was found a few times. The chain links TRBV5-1 to TRBJ2-5; 9 bases line up with TRBD1. This CDR3 is built from 18 residues. The V segment lost 0 bases and the J segment 1 base; nucleotides outside the gene matches: 10. The germline CDR1 and CDR2 sequences are SGHRS and YFSETQ. CDR3 sequence reads: CASSLATGTGPVQETQYF. DNA for the CDR3: TGCGCCAGCAGCTTGGCCACCGGGACAGGGCCTGTCCAAGAGACCCAGTACTTC. The whole variable domain, remainder taken from reference TRBV5-1 and TRBJ2-5, is KAGVTQTPRYLIKTRGQQVTLSCSPISGHRSVSWYQQTPGQGLQFLFEYFSETQRNKGNFPGRFSGRQFSNSRSEMNVSTLELGDSALYLCASSLATGTGPVQETQYFGPGTRLLVL.

This chain joins TRBV6-2 or TRBV6-3 and TRBJ1-5; the D is unclear. Germline values: CDR1 MNHEY, CDR2 SVGEGT. V gave up 5 bases and J gave up 5 bases, with 19 bases separating them. CDR3 length equals 16 residues. Here the CDR3 reads CASSPTSPGGHQPQHF. In DNA, the CDR3 is TGTGCCAGCAGTCCGACATCACCTGGTGGCCATCAGCCCCAGCATTTT.

The chain employs TRBV19 and TRBJ1-1, with no clear D. The CDR3 has 14 residues. V was clipped by 3 bases and J by 2 bases, with 10 bases between them. The germline V gene has CDR1 LNHDA and CDR2 SQIVND (reference sequence). CDR3 residues: CASSMSSGNTEAFF. The CDR3 coding sequence is TGTGCCAGTAGTATGTCCTCAGGAAACACTGAAGCTTTCTTT.

The rearrangement links TRBV6-1 to TRBJ2-1; no definite D call. Trimming removed 2 bases from V and 0 bases from J, with 11 bases in between. The CDR3 is 16 residues long. Germline CDR1 is MNHNS and CDR2 is SASEGT. In nucleotides, the CDR3 is TGTGCCAGCAGTGAATGGTGGGCTGGCTCCTACAATGAGCAGTTCTTC. Encoded protein: CASSEWWAGSYNEQFF.

The gene calls are TRBV10-3 and TRBJ1-2; a possible D gene is TRBD1 (6 bases). This CDR3 has 15 residues. CDR1 and CDR2 from the germline V gene are ENHRY and SYGVKD. Between the trimmed V and J ends, which lost 0 bases and 8 bases, there was a span of 16 bases. The CDR3 coding sequence is TGTGCCATCAGTGAGTCGCCTGGGGGCCGGCACGGCTACACCTTC. Its protein product is CAISESPGGRHGYTF.

V and J are TRBV28 and TRBJ1-4; D possibly corresponds to TRBD1 (5 bases). This CDR3 has 15 residues. Per germline, CDR1 MDHEN and CDR2 SYDVKM. V gave up 2 bases and J gave up 8 bases, with 15 bases separating them. The CDR3 region has the DNA TGTGCCAGCAGTTTAAGTCGGCAGGGTTGGGAAAAACTGTTTTTT. Its translation is CASSLSRQGWEKLFF. Supplemented by reference TRBV28 and TRBJ1-4, the full variable domain reads DVKVTQSSRYLVKRTGEKVFLECVQDMDHENMFWYRQDPGLGLRLIYFSYDVKMKEKGDIPEGYSVSREKKERFSLILESASTNQTSMYLCASSLSRQGWEKLFFGSGTQLSVL.

This clone was detected once. The chain carries TRBV9 and TRBJ2-4, with 8 bases aligning to TRBD1. Losses at the gene ends were 0 bases for V and 5 bases for J; bases not matched to a gene: 4. The germline gives CDR1 SGDLS, CDR2 YYNGEE. The CDR3 has 15 residues. The chain's CDR3 is CASSVVMDRENIQYF. The CDR3 coding sequence is TGTGCCAGCAGCGTAGTAATGGACAGGGAAAACATTCAGTACTTC.

This clone showed up just once. This chain links TRBV7-2 with TRBJ1-2; the D is unclear. Trimming took 6 bases from V and 0 from J, leaving 8 bases between them. Germline assignment: CDR1 SGHTA and CDR2 FQGNSA. CDR3 length: 13 residues. DNA for the CDR3: TGTGCCAGCAGTGTAACAGCTAACTATGGCTACACCTTC. It translates to CASSVTANYGYTF.

This clone appeared a few times. This sequence joins TRBV15 and TRBJ2-1; D might be TRBD1 (7 bases). Germline V CDR1 and CDR2: LNHNV, YYDKDF (reference sequence). This CDR3 spans 16 amino acids. V was cut by 1 base and J by 2 bases, with 12 bases left in between. The CDR3 DNA follows: TGTGCCACCAGCAGAGGGGCAGGGGGGACCTACAATGAGCAGTTCTTC. It is translated as CATSRGAGGTYNEQFF. The full variable domain, completed using reference TRBV15 and TRBJ2-1, is DAMVIQNPRYQVTQFGKPVTLSCSQTLNHNVMYWYQQKSSQAPKLLFHYYDKDFNNEADTPDNFQSRRPNTSFCFLDIRSPGLGDTAMYLCATSRGAGGTYNEQFFGPGTRLTVL.